The rows below give T cell receptor beta chains drawn from one sample of a study of blood T cell repertoires in COVID-19. Profiling relied on immunoSEQ multiplex PCR, and the TCRdb table lists in-frame clones only, not all of them. The sample yields roughly 30,000 clones, about three quarters seen once. Sequencing was performed on peripheral blood. The origin of the receptors is a boy under 10 years old with active or convalescent COVID-19. Each CDR3 is given with its conserved first and last residue. The D gene is left open where the match is weak. Part of the rows lack a size; the others show once, few, many or a class for expanded clones.

d_gene: .
j_gene: TRBJ2-3
abundance: .
v_gene: TRBV10-2
CDR3nt: TGCGCCAGCAGTGAGTCGTCAGTGGTTACGCAGTATTTT
CDR3aa: CASSESSVVTQYF

d_gene: TRBD2
j_gene: TRBJ2-7
abundance: .
v_gene: TRBV23-1
CDR3nt: TGCGCCAGCACCTATAGCGGGGGCCTTATCTACGAGCAGTACTTC
CDR3aa: CASTYSGGLIYEQYF

d_gene: TRBD2
j_gene: TRBJ2-3
abundance: .
v_gene: TRBV5-1
CDR3nt: TGCGCCAGCAGCTTGGTTAAGCGGGAGGACGATACGCAGTATTTT
CDR3aa: CASSLVKREDDTQYF

d_gene: .
j_gene: TRBJ2-7
abundance: once
v_gene: TRBV5-1
CDR3nt: TGCGCCAGCAGCTTGGGGGGAGGAACCTACGAGCAGTACTTC
CDR3aa: CASSLGGGTYEQYF

d_gene: TRBD2
j_gene: TRBJ2-3
abundance: .
v_gene: TRBV7-9
CDR3nt: TGTGCCAGCAGCTTTCGACTAGCGGGAGGACTAAATACGCAGTATTTT
CDR3aa: CASSFRLAGGLNTQYF

d_gene: .
j_gene: TRBJ1-5
abundance: .
v_gene: TRBV6-5
CDR3nt: TGTGCCAGCAGTTCCTGGGGGGGAGAGGGGAATCAGCCCCAGCATTTT
CDR3aa: CASSSWGGEGNQPQHF

d_gene: TRBD2
j_gene: TRBJ2-7
abundance: .
v_gene: TRBV7-2
CDR3nt: TGTGCCAGCAGCCTACCGACTAGCGGGAGTTTAGGGCCTTACGAGCAGTACTTC
CDR3aa: CASSLPTSGSLGPYEQYF

d_gene: TRBD1
j_gene: TRBJ1-1
abundance: .
v_gene: TRBV6-6
CDR3nt: TGTGCCAGCAGTTACACTCAGACAGGGGCGGGTGAAGCTTTCTTT
CDR3aa: CASSYTQTGAGEAFF

d_gene: TRBD2
j_gene: TRBJ2-5
abundance: .
v_gene: TRBV2
CDR3nt: TGTGCCAGCCCCGGTCGCGGGGGGTGGGAGACCCAGTACTTC
CDR3aa: CASPGRGGWETQYF

d_gene: .
j_gene: TRBJ1-5
abundance: .
v_gene: TRBV4-1
CDR3nt: TGCGCCAGCAGCCAATTCTCAGGGTTTTATCAGCCCCAGCATTTT
CDR3aa: CASSQFSGFYQPQHF

d_gene: .
j_gene: TRBJ1-6
abundance: few
v_gene: TRBV6-1
CDR3nt: TGTGCCAGCAGTGAAGTGGCGGGTGTTAATTCACCCCTCCACTTT
CDR3aa: CASSEVAGVNSPLHF

d_gene: .
j_gene: TRBJ2-7
abundance: few
v_gene: TRBV7-9
CDR3nt: TGTGCCAGCAGCTTAGGTGGGACTTCATCACGCTACGAGCAGTACTTC
CDR3aa: CASSLGGTSSRYEQYF

d_gene: TRBD1
j_gene: TRBJ2-1
abundance: .
v_gene: TRBV7-7
CDR3nt: TGTGCCAGCAGCTCGGGACAGGGGGCCGATGAGCAGTTCTTC
CDR3aa: CASSSGQGADEQFF

d_gene: .
j_gene: TRBJ2-7
abundance: few
v_gene: TRBV11-2
CDR3nt: TGTGCCAGCAGCTTGGGGGGGCGTGAGTACGAGCAGTACTTC
CDR3aa: CASSLGGREYEQYF

d_gene: .
j_gene: TRBJ1-2
abundance: .
v_gene: TRBV18
CDR3nt: TGTGCCAGCTCACCACAGGGAAGGGGCTATGGCTACACCTTC
CDR3aa: CASSPQGRGYGYTF

d_gene: TRBD1
j_gene: TRBJ2-7
abundance: .
v_gene: TRBV19
CDR3nt: TGTGCCAGTAGTCCAAAGGGGACAGGGGTTTTATACGAGCAGTACTTC
CDR3aa: CASSPKGTGVLYEQYF

d_gene: .
j_gene: TRBJ1-1
abundance: .
v_gene: TRBV25-1
CDR3nt: TGTGCCAGCAGTGAAACCAGGAAGGCTTTCTTT
CDR3aa: CASSETRKAFF

d_gene: .
j_gene: TRBJ1-6
abundance: .
v_gene: TRBV12-3/TRBV12-4
CDR3nt: TGTGCCAGCAGGAGGAGGAACTCACCCCTCCACTTT
CDR3aa: CASRRRNSPLHF

d_gene: TRBD1
j_gene: TRBJ2-6
abundance: many
v_gene: TRBV2
CDR3nt: TGTGCCAGCAGGCGGACAGGGCACTCTGGGGCCAACGTCCTGACTTTC
CDR3aa: CASRRTGHSGANVLTF

d_gene: .
j_gene: TRBJ2-3
abundance: .
v_gene: TRBV10-1
CDR3nt: TGCGCCAGCAGTGGGGGGCATGGCACAGATACGCAGTATTTT
CDR3aa: CASSGGHGTDTQYF

d_gene: .
j_gene: TRBJ2-5
abundance: .
v_gene: TRBV11-2
CDR3nt: TGTGCCAGCAGCTGGACTAATGGTGAGACCCAGTACTTC
CDR3aa: CASSWTNGETQYF

d_gene: TRBD1
j_gene: TRBJ2-7
abundance: .
v_gene: TRBV12-3/TRBV12-4
CDR3nt: TGTGCCAGCAGTTTATGGACAGGGGGTGGTCTGTACTTC
CDR3aa: CASSLWTGGGLYF

d_gene: .
j_gene: TRBJ1-4
abundance: .
v_gene: TRBV3-1/TRBV3-2
CDR3nt: TGTGCCAGCAGCCAGCGGAAGATTAATGAAAAACTGTTTTTT
CDR3aa: CASSQRKINEKLFF

d_gene: TRBD1
j_gene: TRBJ1-4
abundance: .
v_gene: TRBV7-9
CDR3nt: TGTGCCAGCAGCCTACCCCGGGACAGGGGTAATAATGAAAAACTGTTTTTT
CDR3aa: CASSLPRDRGNNEKLFF

d_gene: .
j_gene: TRBJ1-2
abundance: .
v_gene: TRBV3-1/TRBV3-2
CDR3nt: TGTGCCAGCAGCCAGTCCGAGCGGGGGGGCTACACCTTC
CDR3aa: CASSQSERGGYTF

d_gene: .
j_gene: TRBJ2-5
abundance: few
v_gene: TRBV10-3
CDR3nt: TGTGCCATCAGTGCAACGGGGGGCCGGGAGACCCAGTACTTC
CDR3aa: CAISATGGRETQYF

d_gene: TRBD1
j_gene: TRBJ2-4
abundance: .
v_gene: TRBV5-1
CDR3nt: TGCGCCAGCAGCTGGGACAGCAAAAACATTCAGTACTTC
CDR3aa: CASSWDSKNIQYF

d_gene: .
j_gene: TRBJ2-7
abundance: .
v_gene: TRBV28
CDR3nt: TGTGCCAGCAGGGAAGGACAGACCGGGTCCTACGAGCAGTACTTC
CDR3aa: CASREGQTGSYEQYF

d_gene: TRBD1
j_gene: TRBJ1-6
abundance: .
v_gene: TRBV2
CDR3nt: TGTGCCAGCAGGGGACCGGGACAGGGAACTTCACCCCTCCACTTT
CDR3aa: CASRGPGQGTSPLHF

d_gene: .
j_gene: TRBJ1-2
abundance: .
v_gene: TRBV4-1
CDR3nt: TGCGCCAGCAGCCAACCGGGATTTTCTGGCTACACCTTC
CDR3aa: CASSQPGFSGYTF

d_gene: .
j_gene: TRBJ1-3
abundance: .
v_gene: TRBV19
CDR3nt: TGTGCCAGTAGTATTCGGGGGACTGGAAACACCATATATTTT
CDR3aa: CASSIRGTGNTIYF

d_gene: .
j_gene: TRBJ1-3
abundance: few
v_gene: TRBV6-5
CDR3nt: TGTGCCAGCAGCCCCCCAGGGGCCCCCTCATATTTT
CDR3aa: CASSPPGAPSYF

d_gene: TRBD1
j_gene: TRBJ1-2
abundance: once
v_gene: TRBV12-3/TRBV12-4
CDR3nt: TGTGCCAGCAGTCTACAGGGGTATGGCTACACCTTC
CDR3aa: CASSLQGYGYTF

d_gene: TRBD1
j_gene: TRBJ1-6
abundance: .
v_gene: TRBV3-1/TRBV3-2
CDR3nt: TGTGCCAGCAGACTGCGAGGGGGCAATTCACCCCTCCACTTT
CDR3aa: CASRLRGGNSPLHF

d_gene: .
j_gene: TRBJ1-5
abundance: few
v_gene: TRBV6-6
CDR3nt: TGTGCCAGCAGTTACCTTGGACAGCGCAATCAGCCCCAGCATTTT
CDR3aa: CASSYLGQRNQPQHF

d_gene: TRBD1
j_gene: TRBJ1-5
abundance: .
v_gene: TRBV19
CDR3nt: TGTGCCAGTAGTATTGGGACAGGTTATAGCAATCAGCCCCAGCATTTT
CDR3aa: CASSIGTGYSNQPQHF

d_gene: TRBD1
j_gene: TRBJ1-5
abundance: .
v_gene: TRBV30
CDR3nt: TGTGCCTGGGACAGGGGAAATCAGCCCCAGCATTTT
CDR3aa: CAWDRGNQPQHF

d_gene: .
j_gene: TRBJ2-7
abundance: .
v_gene: TRBV9
CDR3nt: TGTGCCAGCAGCCCAGTGGCAGGTTCCTACGAGCAGTACTTC
CDR3aa: CASSPVAGSYEQYF

d_gene: .
j_gene: TRBJ2-5
abundance: .
v_gene: TRBV4-1
CDR3nt: TGCGCCAGCAGCCAAACTCCGGGAATAGAGACCCAGTACTTC
CDR3aa: CASSQTPGIETQYF

d_gene: .
j_gene: TRBJ2-3
abundance: once
v_gene: TRBV7-9
CDR3nt: TGTGCCAGCAGCCAAGCGGGCCAGACAGATACGCAGTATTTT
CDR3aa: CASSQAGQTDTQYF